Listed below are T cell receptor beta chains from one sample, sequenced in a study of preoperative IRX-2 immunotherapy in early breast cancer. The method was immunoSEQ multiplex PCR; TCRdb's version includes in-frame clones alone and lacks a portion of them. The table includes about 2,700 clones, under 85% detected once. Sequencing was performed on tumor tissue, taken after IRX-2 immunotherapy. All receptors derive from a human donor with breast cancer. Both conserved end residues are part of each CDR3. The size of a clone is reported for some rows only, either as once, few or many, or as a class for expanded clones.

j_call clone_size cdr3_length v_call cdr3_aa
TRBJ1-1 - 15 TRBV12-5 CASGLISTGDTEAFF
TRBJ1-6 - 14 TRBV11-3 CASSLKQQDSPLHF
TRBJ1-3 - 13 TRBV29-1 CSVDRGFGNTIYF
TRBJ2-5 - 14 TRBV19 CASSIRLGGETQYF
TRBJ1-1 once 13 TRBV30 CAWSVSRNTEAFF
TRBJ1-2 - 11 TRBV19 CASSISGRDTF
TRBJ2-1 few 15 TRBV11-3 CASQRARGARNEQFF
TRBJ1-1 - 15 TRBV28 CASKGEGLGKTEAFF
TRBJ1-6 - 19 TRBV11-3 CASSLGVFGGGGYNSPLHF
TRBJ2-1 - 15 TRBV18 CASSPSSGDYNEQFF
TRBJ1-2 - 13 TRBV6-8 CASSPESNYGYTF
TRBJ2-1 - 15 TRBV6-8 CASSPSGTGNNEQFF
TRBJ1-2 - 16 TRBV11-3 CASSRKVDDPVGGYTF
TRBJ2-7 - 12 TRBV30 CAWSGGGYEQYF
TRBJ1-2 - 13 TRBV29-1 CSVERDERYGYTF
TRBJ1-3 few 15 TRBV18 CASSSDRAGGNTIYF
TRBJ2-1 - 14 TRBV6-8 CASVDATGVNEQFF
TRBJ1-5 - 14 TRBV28 CASSFGGGSQPQHF
TRBJ2-5 - 15 TRBV6-8 CASRVAVLYQETQYF
TRBJ2-2 - 14 TRBV6-8 CAIKEGGNTGELFF
TRBJ1-1 - 14 TRBV19 CATKWTVANTEAFF
TRBJ2-3 - 15 TRBV18 CASSPRVNLADTQYF
TRBJ1-1 few 14 TRBV12-5 CASNRAFMNTEAFF
TRBJ1-5 - 19 TRBV16 CASSPSDRGRPIRNQPQHF
TRBJ2-3 - 15 TRBV18 CASSLPTGEPDTQYF
TRBJ1-1 - 11 TRBV19 CASSVNSEAFF
TRBJ1-3 few 14 TRBV11-3 CASSRGTAGNTIYF
TRBJ1-3 large 15 TRBV28 CASSFGERSGNTIYF
TRBJ2-7 - 15 TRBV11-3 CASSLNRANSYEQYF
TRBJ1-2 - 16 TRBV18 CASRNRGSGQGGGYTF
TRBJ1-3 - 14 TRBV28 CASSRRGAGNTIYF
TRBJ1-2 once 17 TRBV11-3 CASSPGQGEGLGYGYTF
TRBJ1-2 - 15 TRBV11-3 CASSLGVAGVYGYTF
TRBJ1-1 few 15 TRBV30 CAWRGQGAVGTEAFF
TRBJ1-6 - 20 TRBV19 CASSHILGRGRSSYNSPLHF
TRBJ2-1 - 14 TRBV19 CASRRGALIWEQFF
TRBJ1-5 once 17 TRBV19 CASRSRGGAGGNQPQHF
TRBJ2-3 once 15 TRBV6-8 CASSYRNIGTDTQYF
TRBJ1-1 - 14 TRBV6-8 CAISLRQGGTEAFF
TRBJ1-3 - 15 TRBV18 CASSPNPDSGNTIYF
TRBJ1-1 - 14 TRBV6-8 CAISQTGANTEAFF
TRBJ1-1 - 15 TRBV11-3 CASSLSEGANTEAFF
TRBJ1-6 - 15 TRBV11-3 CASSHRDSYNSPLHF
TRBJ2-3 - 13 TRBV7-2 CASSLVGRDTQYF
TRBJ1-1 few 15 TRBV30 CAWSDTPGRTTEAFF
TRBJ1-1 - 14 TRBV29-1 CSVEEAGWNTEAFF
TRBJ1-1 - 15 TRBV6-8 CASSYSGQEYTEAFF
TRBJ2-3 - 15 TRBV6-8 CASSSIWTGRDTQYF
TRBJ1-3 - 15 TRBV11-3 CASSPGGTAGNTIYF
TRBJ2-5 few 15 TRBV11-3 CASSLERGGRETQYF
TRBJ2-1 - 20 TRBV28 CASSPTTSGGPLTSYNEQFF
TRBJ1-2 few 14 TRBV30 CAWKYSGYRYGYTF
TRBJ1-5 once 16 TRBV11-3 CASSLHRDTSNQPQHF
TRBJ2-3 - 14 TRBV11-3 CASSLEPGTDTQYF